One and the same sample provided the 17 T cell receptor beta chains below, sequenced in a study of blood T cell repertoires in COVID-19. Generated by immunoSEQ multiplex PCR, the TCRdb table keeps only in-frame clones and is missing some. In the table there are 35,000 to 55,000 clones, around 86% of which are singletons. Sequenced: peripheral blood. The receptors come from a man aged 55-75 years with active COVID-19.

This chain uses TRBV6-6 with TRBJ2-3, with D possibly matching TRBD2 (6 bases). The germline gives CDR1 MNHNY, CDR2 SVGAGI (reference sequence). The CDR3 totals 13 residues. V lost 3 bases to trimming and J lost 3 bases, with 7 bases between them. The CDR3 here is CASSYGGTDTQYF. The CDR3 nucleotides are TGTGCCAGCAGTTATGGGGGGACAGATACGCAGTATTTT.

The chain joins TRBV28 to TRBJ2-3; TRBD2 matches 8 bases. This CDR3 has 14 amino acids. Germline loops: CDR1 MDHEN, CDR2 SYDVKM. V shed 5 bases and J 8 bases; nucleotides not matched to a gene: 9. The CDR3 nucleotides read TGTGCCAGCAGTCCCCGGGGGGGTTCGGGTACGCAGTATTTT. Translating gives CASSPRGGSGTQYF.

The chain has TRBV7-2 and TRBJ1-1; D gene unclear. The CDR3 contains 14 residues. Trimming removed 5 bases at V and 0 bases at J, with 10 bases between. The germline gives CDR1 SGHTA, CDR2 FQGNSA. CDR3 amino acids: CASSPYPMNTEAFF. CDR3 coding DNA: TGTGCCAGCAGCCCTTACCCTATGAACACTGAAGCTTTCTTT.

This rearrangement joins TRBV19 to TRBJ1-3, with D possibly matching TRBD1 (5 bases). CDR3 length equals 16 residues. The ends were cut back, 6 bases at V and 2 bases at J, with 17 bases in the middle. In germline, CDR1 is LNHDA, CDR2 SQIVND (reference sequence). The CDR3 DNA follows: TGTGCCAGTAGCCATGACAGTTTTTCGGCTGGAAACACCATATATTTT. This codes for CASSHDSFSAGNTIYF.

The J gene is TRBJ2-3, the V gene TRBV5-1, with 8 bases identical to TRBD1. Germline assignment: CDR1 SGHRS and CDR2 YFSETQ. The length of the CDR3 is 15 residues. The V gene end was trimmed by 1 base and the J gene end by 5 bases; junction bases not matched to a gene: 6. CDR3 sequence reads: CASSLRPGGEDTQYF. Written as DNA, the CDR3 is TGCGCCAGCAGCTTGAGGCCAGGGGGCGAAGATACGCAGTATTTT.

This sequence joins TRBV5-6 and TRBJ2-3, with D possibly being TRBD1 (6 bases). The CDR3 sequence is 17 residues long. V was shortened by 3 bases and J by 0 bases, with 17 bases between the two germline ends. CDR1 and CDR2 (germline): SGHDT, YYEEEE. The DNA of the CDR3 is TGTGCCAGCAGCTCAAATGTAGGACAGCCCAGCACAGATACGCAGTATTTT. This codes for CASSSNVGQPSTDTQYF.

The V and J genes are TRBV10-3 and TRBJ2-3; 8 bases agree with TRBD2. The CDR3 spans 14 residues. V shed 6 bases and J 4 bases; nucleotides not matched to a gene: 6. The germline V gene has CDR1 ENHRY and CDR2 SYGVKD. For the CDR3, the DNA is TGTGCCATCAGCGACGGGGGGGGGCCAGATACGCAGTATTTT. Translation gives CAISDGGGPDTQYF.

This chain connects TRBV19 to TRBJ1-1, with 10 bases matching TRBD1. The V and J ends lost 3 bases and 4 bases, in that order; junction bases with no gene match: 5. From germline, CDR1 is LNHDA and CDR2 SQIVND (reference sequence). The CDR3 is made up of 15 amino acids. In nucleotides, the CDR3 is TGTGCCAGTAGTATCGGACAGGGGGGTTTCACTGAAGCTTTCTTT. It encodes CASSIGQGGFTEAFF. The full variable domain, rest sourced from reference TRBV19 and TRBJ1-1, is DGGITQSPKYLFRKEGQNVTLSCEQNLNHDAMYWYRQDPGQGLRLIYYSQIVNDFQKGDIAEGYSVSREKKESFPLTVTSAQKNPTAFYLCASSIGQGGFTEAFFGQGTRLTVV.

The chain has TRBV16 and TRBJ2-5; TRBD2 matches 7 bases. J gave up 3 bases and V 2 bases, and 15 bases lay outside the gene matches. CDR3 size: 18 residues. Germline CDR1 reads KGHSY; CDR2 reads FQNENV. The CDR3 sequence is CASSQGRAAGVVKETQYF. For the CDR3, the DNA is TGTGCCAGCAGCCAAGGAAGGGCTGCGGGAGTCGTGAAAGAGACCCAGTACTTC.

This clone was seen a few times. The CDR3 DNA sequence: TGCGCCTCCGAGGACAGGGGGAATAAAAACATTCAGTACTTC. Translated: CASEDRGNKNIQYF. This chain uses TRBV4-1 with TRBJ2-4, with TRBD1 identical over 10 bases. V lost 11 bases to trimming and J lost 4 bases; unmatched junction nucleotides: 8. Germline CDR1 reads MGHRA; CDR2 reads YSYEKL. The CDR3 sequence is 14 residues long.

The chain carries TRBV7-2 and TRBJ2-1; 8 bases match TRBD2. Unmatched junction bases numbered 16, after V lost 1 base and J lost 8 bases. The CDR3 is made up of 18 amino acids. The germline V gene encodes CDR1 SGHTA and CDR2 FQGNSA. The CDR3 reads CASSLGFRGLGGSDEQFF. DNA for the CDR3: TGTGCCAGCAGCTTAGGATTTAGGGGACTAGGGGGGAGTGATGAGCAGTTCTTC.

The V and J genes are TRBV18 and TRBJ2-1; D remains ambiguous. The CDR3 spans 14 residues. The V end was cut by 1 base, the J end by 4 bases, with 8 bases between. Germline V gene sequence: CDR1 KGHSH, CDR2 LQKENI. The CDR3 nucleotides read TGTGCCAGCTCACCACGGGTCAGGTACAATGAGCAGTTCTTC. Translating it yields CASSPRVRYNEQFF.

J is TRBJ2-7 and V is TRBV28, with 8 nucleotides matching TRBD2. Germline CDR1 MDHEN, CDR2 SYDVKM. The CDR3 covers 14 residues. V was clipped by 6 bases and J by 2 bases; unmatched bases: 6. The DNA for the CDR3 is TGTGCCAGCAGCTCAGCGGGAGAGGCCTACGAGCAGTACTTC. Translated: CASSSAGEAYEQYF.

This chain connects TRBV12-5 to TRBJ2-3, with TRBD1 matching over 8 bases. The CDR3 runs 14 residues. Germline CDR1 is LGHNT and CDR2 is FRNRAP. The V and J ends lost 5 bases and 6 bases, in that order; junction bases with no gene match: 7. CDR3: CASGPAGGIDTQYF. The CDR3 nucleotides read TGTGCTAGTGGTCCCGCAGGGGGCATTGATACGCAGTATTTT.

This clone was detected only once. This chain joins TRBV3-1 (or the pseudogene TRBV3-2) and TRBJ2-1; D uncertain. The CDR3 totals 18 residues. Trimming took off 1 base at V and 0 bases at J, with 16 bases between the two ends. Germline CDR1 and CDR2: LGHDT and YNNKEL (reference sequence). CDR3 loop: CASSQVVSDGSSYNEQFF. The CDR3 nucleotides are TGTGCCAGCAGCCAAGTAGTGAGCGACGGAAGCTCCTACAATGAGCAGTTCTTC.

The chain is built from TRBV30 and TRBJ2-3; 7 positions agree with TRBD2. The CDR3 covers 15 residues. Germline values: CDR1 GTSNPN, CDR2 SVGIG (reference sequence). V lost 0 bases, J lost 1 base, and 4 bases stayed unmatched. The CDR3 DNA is TGTGCCTGGAGTGTCGTGGGGGGGGGCACAGATACGCAGTATTTT. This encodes CAWSVVGGGTDTQYF.

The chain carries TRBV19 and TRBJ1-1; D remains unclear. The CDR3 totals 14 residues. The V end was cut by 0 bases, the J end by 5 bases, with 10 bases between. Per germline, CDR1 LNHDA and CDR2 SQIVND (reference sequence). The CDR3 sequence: CASSIDRGRTEAFF. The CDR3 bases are TGTGCCAGTAGTATAGATCGGGGTAGGACTGAAGCTTTCTTT.